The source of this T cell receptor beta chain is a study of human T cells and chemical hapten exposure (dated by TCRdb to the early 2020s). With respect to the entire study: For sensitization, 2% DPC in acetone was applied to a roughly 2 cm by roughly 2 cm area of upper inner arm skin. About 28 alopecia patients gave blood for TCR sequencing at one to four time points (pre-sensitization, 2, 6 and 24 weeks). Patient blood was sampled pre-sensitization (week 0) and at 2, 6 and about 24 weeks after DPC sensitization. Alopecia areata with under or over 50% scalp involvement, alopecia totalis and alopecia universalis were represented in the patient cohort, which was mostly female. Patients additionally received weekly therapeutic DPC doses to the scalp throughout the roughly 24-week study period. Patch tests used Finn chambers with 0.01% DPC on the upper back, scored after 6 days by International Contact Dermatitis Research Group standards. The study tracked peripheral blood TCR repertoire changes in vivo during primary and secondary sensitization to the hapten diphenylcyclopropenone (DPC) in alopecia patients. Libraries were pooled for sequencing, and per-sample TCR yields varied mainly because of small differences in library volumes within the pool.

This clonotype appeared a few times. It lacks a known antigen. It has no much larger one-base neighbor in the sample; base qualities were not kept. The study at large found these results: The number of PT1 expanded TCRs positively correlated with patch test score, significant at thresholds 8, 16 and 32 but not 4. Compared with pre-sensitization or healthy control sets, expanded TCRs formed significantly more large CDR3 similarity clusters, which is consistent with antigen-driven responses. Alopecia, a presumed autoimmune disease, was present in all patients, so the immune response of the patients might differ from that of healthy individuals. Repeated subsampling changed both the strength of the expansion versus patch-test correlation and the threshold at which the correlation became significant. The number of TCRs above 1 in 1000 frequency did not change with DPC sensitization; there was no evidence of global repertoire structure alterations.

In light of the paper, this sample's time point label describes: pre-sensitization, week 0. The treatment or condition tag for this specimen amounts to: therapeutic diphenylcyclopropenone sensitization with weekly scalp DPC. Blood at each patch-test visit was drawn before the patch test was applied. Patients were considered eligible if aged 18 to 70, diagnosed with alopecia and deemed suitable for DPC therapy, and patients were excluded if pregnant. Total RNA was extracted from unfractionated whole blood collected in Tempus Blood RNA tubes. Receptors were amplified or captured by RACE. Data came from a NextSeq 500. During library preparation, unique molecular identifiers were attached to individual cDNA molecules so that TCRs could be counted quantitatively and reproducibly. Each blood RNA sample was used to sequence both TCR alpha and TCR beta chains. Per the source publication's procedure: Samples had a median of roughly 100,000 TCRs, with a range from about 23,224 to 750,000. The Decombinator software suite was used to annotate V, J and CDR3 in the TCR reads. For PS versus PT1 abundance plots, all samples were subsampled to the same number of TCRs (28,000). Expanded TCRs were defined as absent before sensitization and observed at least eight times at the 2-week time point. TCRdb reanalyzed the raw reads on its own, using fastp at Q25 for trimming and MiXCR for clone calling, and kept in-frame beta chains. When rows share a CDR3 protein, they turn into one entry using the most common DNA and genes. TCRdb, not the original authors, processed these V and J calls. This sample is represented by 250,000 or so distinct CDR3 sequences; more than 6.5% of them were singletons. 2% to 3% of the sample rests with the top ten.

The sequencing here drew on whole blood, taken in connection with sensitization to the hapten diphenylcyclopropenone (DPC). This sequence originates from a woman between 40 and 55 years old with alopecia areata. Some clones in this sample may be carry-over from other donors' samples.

This receptor carries the CDR3 CASSPGPSATADTQYF. The DNA reads as follows: TGTGCCAGCAGCCCCGGGCCAAGCGCCACCGCAGATACGCAGTATTTT. Recombination connected TRBV9 to TRBJ2-3, with no D gene named confidently. The CDR3 runs 16 residues from the cysteine to the phenylalanine. The retained sequence is limited to the CDR3, 48 bases, with the frame set at the first base. CDR1 and CDR2, looked up from the germline V gene, are SGDLS and YYNGEE. The trim is 4 bases for V and 4 bases for J, with a gap of 19 bases between the germline ends.